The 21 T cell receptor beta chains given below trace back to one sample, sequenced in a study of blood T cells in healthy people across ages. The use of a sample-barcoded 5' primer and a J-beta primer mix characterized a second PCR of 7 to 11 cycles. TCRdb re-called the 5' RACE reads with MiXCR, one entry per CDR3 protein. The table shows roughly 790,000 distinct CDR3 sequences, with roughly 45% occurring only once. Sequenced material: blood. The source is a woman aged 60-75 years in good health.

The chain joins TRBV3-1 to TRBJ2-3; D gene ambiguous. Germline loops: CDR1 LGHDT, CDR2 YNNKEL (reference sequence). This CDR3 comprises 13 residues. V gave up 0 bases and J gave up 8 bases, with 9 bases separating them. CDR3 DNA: TGTGCCAGCAGCCAAGACAGATGGGGTACGCAGTATTTT. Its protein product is CASSQDRWGTQYF.

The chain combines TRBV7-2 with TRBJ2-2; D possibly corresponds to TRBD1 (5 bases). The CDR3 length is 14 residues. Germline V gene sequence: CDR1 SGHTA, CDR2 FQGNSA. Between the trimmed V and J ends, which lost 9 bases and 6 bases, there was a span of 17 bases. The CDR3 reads CASRRNQGAGELFF. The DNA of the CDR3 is TGTGCCAGTCGCAGGAATCAGGGCGCCGGGGAGCTGTTTTTT.

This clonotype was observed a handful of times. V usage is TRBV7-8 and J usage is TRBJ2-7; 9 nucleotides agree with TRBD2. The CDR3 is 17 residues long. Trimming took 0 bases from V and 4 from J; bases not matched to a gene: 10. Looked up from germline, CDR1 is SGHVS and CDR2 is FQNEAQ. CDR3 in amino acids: CASSLATGVAGAYEQYF. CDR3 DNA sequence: TGTGCCAGCAGCTTAGCGACCGGGGTAGCGGGAGCTTACGAGCAGTACTTC.

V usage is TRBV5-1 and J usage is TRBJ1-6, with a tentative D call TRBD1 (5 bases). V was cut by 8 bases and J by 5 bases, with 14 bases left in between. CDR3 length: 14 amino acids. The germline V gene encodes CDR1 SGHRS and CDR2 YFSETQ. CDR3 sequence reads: CASSSGTDNSPLHF. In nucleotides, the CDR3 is TGCGCCAGTTCTTCCGGGACGGATAATTCACCCCTCCACTTT.

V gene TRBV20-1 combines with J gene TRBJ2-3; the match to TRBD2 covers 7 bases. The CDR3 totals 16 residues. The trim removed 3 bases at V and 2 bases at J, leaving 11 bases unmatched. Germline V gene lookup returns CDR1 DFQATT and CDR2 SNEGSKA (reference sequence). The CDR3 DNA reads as TGCAGTGCTAGCCTGGGGACGGGAGGACCCACAGATACGCAGTATTTT. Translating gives CSASLGTGGPTDTQYF.

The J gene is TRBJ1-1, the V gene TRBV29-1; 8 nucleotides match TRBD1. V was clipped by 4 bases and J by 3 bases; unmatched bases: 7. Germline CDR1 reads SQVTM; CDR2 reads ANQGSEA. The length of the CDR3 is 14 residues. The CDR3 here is CSVVATGVDTEAFF. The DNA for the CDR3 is TGCAGCGTTGTGGCGACAGGGGTGGACACTGAAGCTTTCTTT.

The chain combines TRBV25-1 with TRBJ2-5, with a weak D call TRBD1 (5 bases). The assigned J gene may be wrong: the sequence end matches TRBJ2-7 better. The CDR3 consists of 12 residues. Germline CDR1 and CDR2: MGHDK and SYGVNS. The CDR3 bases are TGTGCCAGCAGTGATGGGGCTCGCGAGCAGTACTTC. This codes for CASSDGAREQYF.

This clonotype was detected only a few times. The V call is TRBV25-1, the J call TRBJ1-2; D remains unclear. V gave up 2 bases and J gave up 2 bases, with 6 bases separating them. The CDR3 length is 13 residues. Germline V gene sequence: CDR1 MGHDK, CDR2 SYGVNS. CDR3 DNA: TGTGCCAGCAGTGAACTCTCAAACTATGGCTACACCTTC. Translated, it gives CASSELSNYGYTF.

The CDR3 DNA is TGTGCCAGTATAGGGTCGAGCGAGCAGTACTTC. It yields the protein CASIGSSEQYF. The V and J genes are TRBV19 and TRBJ2-7; D gene ambiguous. V lost 7 bases to trimming and J lost 6 bases, with 10 bases between them. This CDR3 contains 11 residues. Germline assignment: CDR1 LNHDA and CDR2 SQIVND (reference sequence). Variable domain in full (rest from reference TRBV19 and TRBJ2-7): DGGITQSPKYLFRKEGQNVTLSCEQNLNHDAMYWYRQDPGQGLRLIYYSQIVNDFQKGDIAEGYSVSREKKESFPLTVTSAQKNPTAFYLCASIGSSEQYFGPGTRLTVT.

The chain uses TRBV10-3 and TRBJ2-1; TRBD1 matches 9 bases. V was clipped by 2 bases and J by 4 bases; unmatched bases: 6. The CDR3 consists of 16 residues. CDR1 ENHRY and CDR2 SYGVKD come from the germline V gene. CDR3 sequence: CAISEGPGQGYNEQFF. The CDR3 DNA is TGTGCCATCAGTGAGGGACCGGGACAGGGATACAATGAGCAGTTCTTC.

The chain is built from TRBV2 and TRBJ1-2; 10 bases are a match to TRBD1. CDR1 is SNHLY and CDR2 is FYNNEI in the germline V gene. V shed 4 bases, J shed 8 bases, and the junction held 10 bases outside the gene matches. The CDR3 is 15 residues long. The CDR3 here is CASSVYDRGRMGYTF. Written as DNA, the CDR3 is TGTGCCAGCAGTGTTTATGACAGGGGGCGGATGGGCTACACCTTC.

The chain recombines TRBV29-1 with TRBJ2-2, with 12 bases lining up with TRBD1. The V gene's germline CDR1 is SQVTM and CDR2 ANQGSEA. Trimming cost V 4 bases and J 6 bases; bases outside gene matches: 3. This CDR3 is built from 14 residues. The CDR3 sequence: CSVGGTGGPGELFF. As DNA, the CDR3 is TGCAGCGTTGGAGGGACAGGGGGCCCCGGGGAGCTGTTTTTT.

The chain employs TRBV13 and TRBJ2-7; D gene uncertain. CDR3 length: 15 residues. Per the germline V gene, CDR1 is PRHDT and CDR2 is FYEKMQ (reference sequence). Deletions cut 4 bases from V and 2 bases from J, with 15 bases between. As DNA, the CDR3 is TGTGCCAGCAGCTCGACCGGGCTGGTACCCTACGAGCAGTACTTC. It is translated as CASSSTGLVPYEQYF.

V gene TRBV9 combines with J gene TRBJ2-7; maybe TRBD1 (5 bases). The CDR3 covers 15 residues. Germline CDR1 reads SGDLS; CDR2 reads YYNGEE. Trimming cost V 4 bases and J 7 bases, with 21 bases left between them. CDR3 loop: CASSFGQYSYNEQYF. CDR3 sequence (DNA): TGTGCCAGCAGCTTTGGACAATATTCCTACAATGAGCAGTACTTC.

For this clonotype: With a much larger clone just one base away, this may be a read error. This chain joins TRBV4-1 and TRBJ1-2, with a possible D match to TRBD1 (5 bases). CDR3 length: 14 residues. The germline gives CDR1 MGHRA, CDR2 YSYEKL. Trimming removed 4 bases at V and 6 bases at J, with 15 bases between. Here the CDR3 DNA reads TGCGCCAGCAGCCGAGAACGGCGGGGACATGGCTACACCTTC. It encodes CASSRERRGHGYTF.

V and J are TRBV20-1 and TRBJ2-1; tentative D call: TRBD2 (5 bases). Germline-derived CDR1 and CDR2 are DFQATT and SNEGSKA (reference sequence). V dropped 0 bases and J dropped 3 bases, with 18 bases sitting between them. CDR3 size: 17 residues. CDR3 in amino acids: CSARDVARGYLYNEQFF. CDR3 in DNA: TGCAGTGCTAGAGATGTTGCACGAGGGTATCTCTACAATGAGCAGTTCTTC.

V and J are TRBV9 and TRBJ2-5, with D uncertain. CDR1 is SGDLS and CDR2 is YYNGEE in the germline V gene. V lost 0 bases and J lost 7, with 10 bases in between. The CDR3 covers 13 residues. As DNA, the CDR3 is TGTGCCAGCAGCGTAGCAGATACGGGGACCCAGTACTTC. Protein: CASSVADTGTQYF.

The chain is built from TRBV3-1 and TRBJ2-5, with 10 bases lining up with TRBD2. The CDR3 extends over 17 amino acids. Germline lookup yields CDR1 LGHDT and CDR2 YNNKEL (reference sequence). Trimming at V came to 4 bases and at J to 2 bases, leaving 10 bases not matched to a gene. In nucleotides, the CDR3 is TGTGCCAGCAGCCCTCTAGCGGGAGAACAATATCAAGAGACCCAGTACTTC. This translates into CASSPLAGEQYQETQYF.

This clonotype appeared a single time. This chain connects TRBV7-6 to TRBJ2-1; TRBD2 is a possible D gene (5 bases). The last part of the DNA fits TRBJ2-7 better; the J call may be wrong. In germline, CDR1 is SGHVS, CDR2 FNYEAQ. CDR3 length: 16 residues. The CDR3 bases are TGTGCCAGCAGCTTACGGGGTCTAGGAACCTACAATGAGCAGTACTTC. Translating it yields CASSLRGLGTYNEQYF.

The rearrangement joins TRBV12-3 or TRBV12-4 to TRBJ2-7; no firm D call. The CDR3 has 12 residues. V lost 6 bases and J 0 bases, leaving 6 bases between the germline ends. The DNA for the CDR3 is TGTGCCAGCAGCGACAACTCCTACGAGCAGTACTTC. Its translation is CASSDNSYEQYF.

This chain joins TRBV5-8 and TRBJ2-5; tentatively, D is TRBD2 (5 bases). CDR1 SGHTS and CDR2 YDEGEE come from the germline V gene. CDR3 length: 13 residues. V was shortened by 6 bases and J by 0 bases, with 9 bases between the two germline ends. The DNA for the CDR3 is TGTGCCAGCAAACGGGGATACCAAGAGACCCAGTACTTC. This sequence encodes CASKRGYQETQYF.